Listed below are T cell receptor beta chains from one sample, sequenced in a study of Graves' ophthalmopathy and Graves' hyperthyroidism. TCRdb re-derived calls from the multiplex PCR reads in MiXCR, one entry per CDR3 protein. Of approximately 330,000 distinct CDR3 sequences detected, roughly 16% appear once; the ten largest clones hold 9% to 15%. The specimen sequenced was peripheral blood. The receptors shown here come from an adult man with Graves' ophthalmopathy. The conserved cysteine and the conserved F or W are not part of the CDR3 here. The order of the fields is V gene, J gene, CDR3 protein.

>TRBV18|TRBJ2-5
ASSPGTGISETQY
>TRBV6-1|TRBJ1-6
ASSGTGRSNSPLH
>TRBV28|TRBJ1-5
ASIDPMSNQPQH
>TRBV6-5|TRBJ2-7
ASSRQLPIFEQY
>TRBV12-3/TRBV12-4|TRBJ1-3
ASSQLGQGTATIY
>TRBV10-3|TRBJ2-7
ATSDPRKLALYEQY
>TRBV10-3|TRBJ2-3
AISEASEDTQY
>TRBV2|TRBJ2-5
ASQKRDRPRAQY
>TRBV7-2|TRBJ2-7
ASSLPPQTSGRACEQY
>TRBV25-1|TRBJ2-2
ASTGTATGELF
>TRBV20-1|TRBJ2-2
SAAGTSIGELF
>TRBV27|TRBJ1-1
ASSLTVNTEAL
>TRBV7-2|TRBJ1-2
ASSLGRQYGYT
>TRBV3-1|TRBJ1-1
ASSPHRALAEAF
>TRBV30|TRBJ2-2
AWTNPGLAGTNTGELF
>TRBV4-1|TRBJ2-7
ASSQVPGQVYEQY
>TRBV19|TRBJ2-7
ASSRGDGPYQQY
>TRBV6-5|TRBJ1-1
ASSYDGMAF
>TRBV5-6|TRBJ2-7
ASSWRQGTSYEQY
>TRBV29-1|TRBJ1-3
SVVVLGNTIY
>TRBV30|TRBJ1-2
AWILGQGGYN
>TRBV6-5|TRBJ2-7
ASSYSQGAWYGQY
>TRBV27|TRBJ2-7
ASSLSARPYEQY
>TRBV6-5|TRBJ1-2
ASRATSYGYT
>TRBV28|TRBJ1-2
ASRRSGYGYT
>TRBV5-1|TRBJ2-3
ASSFQSSTDTQY
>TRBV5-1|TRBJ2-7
ASSSYSGNYEQY
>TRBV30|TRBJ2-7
AWSVGITGEQY
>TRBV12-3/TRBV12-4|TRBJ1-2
ASSKRAGYT
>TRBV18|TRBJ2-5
GTGQGMSETQY
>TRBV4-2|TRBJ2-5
ASSQDDSGGTLGEETQY
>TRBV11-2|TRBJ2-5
ASSLGQGGLETQY
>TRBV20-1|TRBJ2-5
SASWGRRETQY
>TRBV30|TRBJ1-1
AWSSTENTEAF
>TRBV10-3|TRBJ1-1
AIGAGGAGTEAF
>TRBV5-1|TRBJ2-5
ASSLVRARQETQY
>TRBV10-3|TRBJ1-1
AISEMGLTEAF
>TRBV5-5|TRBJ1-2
ASYASSANYGYT
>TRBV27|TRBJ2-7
ASSFSWSGTDYEQY
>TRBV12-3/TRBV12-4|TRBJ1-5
ASSDRQGLQPQH
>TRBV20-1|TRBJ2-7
SASYRGVEQY
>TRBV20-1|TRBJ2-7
SARDARQY
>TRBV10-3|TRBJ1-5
AHGSGVSSNQPQH
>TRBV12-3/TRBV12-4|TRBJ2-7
ASSQDRGQNEQY
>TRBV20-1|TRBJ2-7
SARDQGGWSSYEQY
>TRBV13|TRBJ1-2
ASMRRIGQPYGYT
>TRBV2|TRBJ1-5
ASRTGGGGQPQH
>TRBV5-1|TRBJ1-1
ASSLGQKNTEAF
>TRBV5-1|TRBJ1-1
ASSRGFNTEAF